The clone carrying this TCR beta chain was observed a few times. Its antigen is unknown. The data were taken from a study of a mutant IDH1 vaccine in newly diagnosed glioma. At the level of the study: The initiation of vaccination occurred 4-6 weeks after radiotherapy alone, or with temozolomide cycles. The sex distribution of treated patients was about 62% male and around 40% female, with a mean age of around 40 years. Study observations and caveats: Immune responses induced by the vaccine were seen in 93.3% of patients, spanning multiple MHC alleles.

Germline V CDR1 and CDR2: SQVTM, ANQGSEA. The CDR3 spans 14 residues. Trimming removed 4 bases from V and 4 bases from J, with 16 bases in between. TCRdb's table, derived via immunoSEQ multiplex PCR, lists solely in-frame clones and lacks some. Of about 25,000 clones listed, about 76% were seen once; the top ten hold over 9%. Time point in this sample: week 5, during vaccination. Topical imiquimod accompanied each vaccine dose, which consisted of 300 ug of mutant IDH1 20-mer peptide. Donors' newly diagnosed IDH1-mutant WHO grade 3 or 4 astrocytomas lacked nuclear ATRX. The sequencing here drew on PBMCs, taken from a glioma patient whose treatment included an IDH1 peptide vaccine. The chain links TRBV29-1 to TRBJ1-1; D is undetermined. The sequence was collected from a man between 35 and 55 years old with glioma. CDR3: CSVGTPWSGTEAFF. The CDR3 region has the DNA TGCAGCGTTGGGACGCCTTGGTCTGGCACTGAAGCTTTCTTT.